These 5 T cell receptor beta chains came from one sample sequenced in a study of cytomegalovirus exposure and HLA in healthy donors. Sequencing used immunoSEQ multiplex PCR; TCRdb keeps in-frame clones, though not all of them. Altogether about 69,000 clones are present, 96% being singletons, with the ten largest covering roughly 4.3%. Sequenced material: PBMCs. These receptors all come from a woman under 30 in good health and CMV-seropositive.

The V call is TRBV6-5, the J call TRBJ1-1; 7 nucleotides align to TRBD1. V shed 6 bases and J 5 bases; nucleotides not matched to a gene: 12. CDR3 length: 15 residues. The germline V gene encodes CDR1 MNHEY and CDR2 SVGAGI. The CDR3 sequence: CASSRKTGAGTEAFF. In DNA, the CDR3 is TGTGCCAGCAGCCGAAAAACAGGGGCGGGGACTGAAGCTTTCTTT.

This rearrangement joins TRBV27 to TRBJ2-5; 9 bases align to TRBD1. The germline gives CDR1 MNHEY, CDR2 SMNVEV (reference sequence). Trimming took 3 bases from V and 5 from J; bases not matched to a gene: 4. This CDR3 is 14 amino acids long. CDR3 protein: CASSFWGTGETQYF. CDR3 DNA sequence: TGTGCCAGCAGTTTTTGGGGGACAGGGGAGACCCAGTACTTC.

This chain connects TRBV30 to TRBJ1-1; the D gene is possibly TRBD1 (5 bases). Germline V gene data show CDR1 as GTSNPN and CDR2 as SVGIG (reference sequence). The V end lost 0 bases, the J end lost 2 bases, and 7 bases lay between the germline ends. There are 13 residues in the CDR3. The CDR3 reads CAWSVGLNTEAFF. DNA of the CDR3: TGTGCCTGGAGTGTGGGACTTAACACTGAAGCTTTCTTT.

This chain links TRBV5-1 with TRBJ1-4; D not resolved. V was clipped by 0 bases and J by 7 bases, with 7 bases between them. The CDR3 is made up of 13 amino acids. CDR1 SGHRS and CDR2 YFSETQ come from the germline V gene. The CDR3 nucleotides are TGCGCCAGCAGCTTGGCCCCGGGTGAAAAACTGTTTTTT. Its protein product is CASSLAPGEKLFF.

The CDR3 DNA follows: TGTGCCAGCTTAGGCCAGGGGGCTAGTGGCTACACCTTC. The encoded protein is CASLGQGASGYTF. The chain carries TRBV7-2 and TRBJ1-2; 8 positions agree with TRBD1. The CDR3 contains 13 residues. Losses at the gene ends were 8 bases for V and 7 bases for J; bases not matched to a gene: 9. Looked up from germline, CDR1 is SGHTA and CDR2 is FQGNSA.